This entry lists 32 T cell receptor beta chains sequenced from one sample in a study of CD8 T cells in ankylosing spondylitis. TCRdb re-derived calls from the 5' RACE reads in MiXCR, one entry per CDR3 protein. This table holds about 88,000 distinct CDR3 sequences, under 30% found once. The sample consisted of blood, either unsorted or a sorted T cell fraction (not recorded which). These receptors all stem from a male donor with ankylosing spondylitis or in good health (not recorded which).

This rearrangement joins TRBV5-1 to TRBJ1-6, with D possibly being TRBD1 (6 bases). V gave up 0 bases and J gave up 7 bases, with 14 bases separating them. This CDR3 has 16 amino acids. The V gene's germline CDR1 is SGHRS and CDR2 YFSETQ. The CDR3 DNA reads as TGCGCCAGCAGCTTGGATTCGGGGGGCCGAAATTCACCCCTCCACTTT. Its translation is CASSLDSGGRNSPLHF.

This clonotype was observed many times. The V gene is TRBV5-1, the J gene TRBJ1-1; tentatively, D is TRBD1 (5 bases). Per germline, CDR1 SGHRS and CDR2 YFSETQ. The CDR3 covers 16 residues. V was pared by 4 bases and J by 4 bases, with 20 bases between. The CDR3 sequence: CASSPRAGTAGTEAFF. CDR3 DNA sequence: TGCGCCAGCAGCCCTCGCGCCGGGACGGCCGGCACTGAAGCTTTCTTT.

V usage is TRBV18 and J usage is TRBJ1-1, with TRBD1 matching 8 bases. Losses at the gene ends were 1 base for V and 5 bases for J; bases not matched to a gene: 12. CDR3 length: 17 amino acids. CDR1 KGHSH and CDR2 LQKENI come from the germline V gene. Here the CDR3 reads CASSPLQDRAEVTEAFF. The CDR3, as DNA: TGTGCCAGCTCACCACTTCAGGACAGGGCTGAGGTGACTGAAGCTTTCTTT.

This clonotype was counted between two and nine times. For the CDR3, the DNA is TGTGCCAGCAGCGCGACAGGAGGACAGCTCAATGAGCAGTTCTTC. Encoded protein: CASSATGGQLNEQFF. This chain connects TRBV9 to TRBJ2-1; tentative D call: TRBD1 (6 bases). Trimming pared 3 bases from V and 6 bases from J, leaving 16 bases between. The CDR3 runs 15 residues. Germline V gene lookup returns CDR1 SGDLS and CDR2 YYNGEE.

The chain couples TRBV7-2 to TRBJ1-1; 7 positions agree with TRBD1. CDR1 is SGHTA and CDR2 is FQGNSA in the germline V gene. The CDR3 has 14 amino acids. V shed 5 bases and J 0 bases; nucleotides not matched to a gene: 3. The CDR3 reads CASSVGGMNTEAFF. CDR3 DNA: TGTGCCAGCAGCGTAGGGGGCATGAACACTGAAGCTTTCTTT.

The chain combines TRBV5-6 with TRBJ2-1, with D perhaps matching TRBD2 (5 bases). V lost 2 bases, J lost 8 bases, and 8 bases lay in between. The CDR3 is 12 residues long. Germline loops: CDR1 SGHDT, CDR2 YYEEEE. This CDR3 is CASSFTRDEQFF. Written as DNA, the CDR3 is TGTGCCAGCAGCTTTACTAGGGATGAGCAGTTCTTC. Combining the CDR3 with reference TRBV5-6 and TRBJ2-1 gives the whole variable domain DAGVTQSPTHLIKTRGQQVTLRCSPKSGHDTVSWYQQALGQGPQFIFQYYEEEERQRGNFPDRFSGHQFPNYSSELNVNALLLGDSALYLCASSFTRDEQFFGPGTRLTVL.

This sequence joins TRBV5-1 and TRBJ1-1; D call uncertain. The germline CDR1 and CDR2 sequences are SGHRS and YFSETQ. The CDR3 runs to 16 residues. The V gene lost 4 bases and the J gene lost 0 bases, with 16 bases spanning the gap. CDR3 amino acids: CASSPGETLVNTEAFF. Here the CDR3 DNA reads TGCGCCAGCAGCCCTGGCGAGACCCTGGTGAACACTGAAGCTTTCTTT.

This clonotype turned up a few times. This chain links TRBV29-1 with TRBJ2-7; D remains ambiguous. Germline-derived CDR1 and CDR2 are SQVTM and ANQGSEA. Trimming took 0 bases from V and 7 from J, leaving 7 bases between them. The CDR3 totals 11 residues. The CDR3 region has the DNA TGCAGCGTTGAAGATCTGGGGGAGCAGTACGTC. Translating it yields CSVEDLGEQYV.

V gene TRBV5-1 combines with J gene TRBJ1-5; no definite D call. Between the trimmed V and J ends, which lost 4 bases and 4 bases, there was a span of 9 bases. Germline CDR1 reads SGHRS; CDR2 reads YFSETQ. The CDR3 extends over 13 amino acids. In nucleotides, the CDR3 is TGCGCCAGCAGCCCCTCTCATAATCAGCCCCAGCATTTT. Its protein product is CASSPSHNQPQHF.

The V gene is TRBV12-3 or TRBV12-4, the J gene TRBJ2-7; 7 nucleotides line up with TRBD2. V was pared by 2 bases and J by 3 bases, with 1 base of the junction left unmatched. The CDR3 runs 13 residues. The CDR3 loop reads CASSLSSGYEQYF. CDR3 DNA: TGTGCCAGCAGTTTATCTAGCGGCTACGAGCAGTACTTC.

Here the CDR3 reads CATSLERNEQFF. The CDR3 nucleotides read TGTGCCACCAGTCTTGAACGAAATGAGCAGTTCTTC. The rearrangement uses TRBV24-1 and TRBJ2-1; D is unresolved. V dropped 6 bases and J dropped 7 bases, with 9 bases sitting between them. CDR3 length: 12 residues. Looked up from germline, CDR1 is KGHDR and CDR2 is SFDVKD.

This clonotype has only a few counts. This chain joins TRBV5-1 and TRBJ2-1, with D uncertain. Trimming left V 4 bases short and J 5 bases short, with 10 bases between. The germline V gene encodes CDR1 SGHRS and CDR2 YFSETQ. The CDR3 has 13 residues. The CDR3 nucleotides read TGCGCCAGCAGCAGAAACAGCGACAATGAGCAGTTCTTC. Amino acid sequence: CASSRNSDNEQFF.

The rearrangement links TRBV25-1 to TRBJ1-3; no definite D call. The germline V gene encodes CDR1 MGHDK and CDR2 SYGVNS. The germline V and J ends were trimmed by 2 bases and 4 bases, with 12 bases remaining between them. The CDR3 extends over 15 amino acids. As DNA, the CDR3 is TGTGCCAGCAGTGAAAGTAGCCGCCTGGGAAACACCATATATTTT. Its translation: CASSESSRLGNTIYF.

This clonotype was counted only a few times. The CDR3, as DNA: TGCGCCAGCAGCCCCCAGCGGGAGAGAGGCACAGATACGCAGTATTTT. This sequence encodes CASSPQRERGTDTQYF. The rearrangement links TRBV5-1 to TRBJ2-3; 8 nucleotides align to TRBD2. Germline values: CDR1 SGHRS, CDR2 YFSETQ. After removal of 4 bases from V and 1 base from J, the junction contained 8 bases not matched to a gene. This CDR3 is 16 amino acids long.

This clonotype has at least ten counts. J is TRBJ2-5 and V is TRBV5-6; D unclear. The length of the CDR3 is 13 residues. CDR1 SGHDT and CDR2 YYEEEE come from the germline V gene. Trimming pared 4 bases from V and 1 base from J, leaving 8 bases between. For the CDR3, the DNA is TGTGCCAGCAGCCTACCTCCCCAAGAGACCCAGTACTTC. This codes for CASSLPPQETQYF.

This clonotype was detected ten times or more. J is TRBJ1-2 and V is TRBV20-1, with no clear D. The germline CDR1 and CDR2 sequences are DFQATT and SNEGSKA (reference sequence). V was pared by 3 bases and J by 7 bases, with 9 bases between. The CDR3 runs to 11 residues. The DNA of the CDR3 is TGCAGTGCTAGGTGGCAATCTGGCTACACCTTC. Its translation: CSARWQSGYTF.

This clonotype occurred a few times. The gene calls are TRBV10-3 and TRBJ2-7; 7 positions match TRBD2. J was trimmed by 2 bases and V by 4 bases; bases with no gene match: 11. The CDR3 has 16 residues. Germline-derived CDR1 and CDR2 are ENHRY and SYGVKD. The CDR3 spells CAISGLADFRTYEQYF. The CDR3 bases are TGTGCCATCAGTGGACTAGCCGATTTTAGGACCTACGAGCAGTACTTC.

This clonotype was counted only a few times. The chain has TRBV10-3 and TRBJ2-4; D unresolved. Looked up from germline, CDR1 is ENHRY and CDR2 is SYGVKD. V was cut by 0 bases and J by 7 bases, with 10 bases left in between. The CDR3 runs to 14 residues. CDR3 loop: CAISESQAGNIQYF. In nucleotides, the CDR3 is TGTGCCATCAGTGAGTCTCAGGCCGGCAACATTCAGTACTTC.

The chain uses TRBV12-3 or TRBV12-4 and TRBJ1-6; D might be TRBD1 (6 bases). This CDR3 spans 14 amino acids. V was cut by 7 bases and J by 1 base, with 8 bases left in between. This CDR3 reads CASTGTSYNSPLHF. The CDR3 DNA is TGTGCCAGCACCGGGACATCCTATAATTCACCCCTCCACTTT.

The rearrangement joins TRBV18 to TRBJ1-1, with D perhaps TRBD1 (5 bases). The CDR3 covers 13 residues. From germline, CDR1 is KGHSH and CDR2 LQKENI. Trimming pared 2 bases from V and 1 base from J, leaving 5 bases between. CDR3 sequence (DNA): TGTGCCAGCTCACCAGGGGGGAACACTGAAGCTTTCTTT. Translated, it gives CASSPGGNTEAFF.

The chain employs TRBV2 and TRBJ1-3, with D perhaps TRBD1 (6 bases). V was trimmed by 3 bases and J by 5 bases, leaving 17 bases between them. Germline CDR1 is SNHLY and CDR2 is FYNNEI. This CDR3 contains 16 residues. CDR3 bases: TGTGCCAGCAGTGACCCCTATGAGGGGGTAAGAAACACCATATATTTT. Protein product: CASSDPYEGVRNTIYF.

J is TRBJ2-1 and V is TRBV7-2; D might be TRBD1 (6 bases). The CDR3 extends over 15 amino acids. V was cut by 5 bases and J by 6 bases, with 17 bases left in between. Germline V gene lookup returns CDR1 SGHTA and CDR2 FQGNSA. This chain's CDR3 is CASSPEAGVSNEQFF. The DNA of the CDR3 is TGTGCCAGCAGCCCAGAGGCAGGGGTAAGCAATGAGCAGTTCTTC.

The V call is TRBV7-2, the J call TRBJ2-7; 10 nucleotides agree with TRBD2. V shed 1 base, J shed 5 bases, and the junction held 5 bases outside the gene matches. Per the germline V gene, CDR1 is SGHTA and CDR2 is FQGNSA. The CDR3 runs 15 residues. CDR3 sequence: CASSLEAGGLDEQYF. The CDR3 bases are TGTGCCAGCAGCTTAGAAGCGGGAGGGCTAGACGAGCAGTACTTC. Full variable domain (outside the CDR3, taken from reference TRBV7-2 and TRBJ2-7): GAGVSQSPSNKVTEKGKDVELRCDPISGHTALYWYRQSLGQGLEFLIYFQGNSAPDKSGLPSDRFSAERTGGSVSTLTIQRTQQEDSAVYLCASSLEAGGLDEQYFGPGTRLTVT.

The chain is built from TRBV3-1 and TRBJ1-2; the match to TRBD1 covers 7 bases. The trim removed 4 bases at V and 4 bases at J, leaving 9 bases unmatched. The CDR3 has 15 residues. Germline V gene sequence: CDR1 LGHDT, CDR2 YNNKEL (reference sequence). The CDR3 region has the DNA TGTGCCAGCAGCCCTTGGGACAGAAAAACCTATGGCTACACCTTC. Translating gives CASSPWDRKTYGYTF.

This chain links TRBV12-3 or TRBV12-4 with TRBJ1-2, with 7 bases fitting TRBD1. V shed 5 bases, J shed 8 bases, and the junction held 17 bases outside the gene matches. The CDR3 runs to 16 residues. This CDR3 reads CASSLKGQMVSRGYTF. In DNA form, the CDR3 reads TGTGCCAGCAGTCTTAAGGGACAGATGGTATCTAGGGGCTACACCTTC.

This CDR3 is CASSRDQKINEQFF. CDR3 DNA: TGCGCCAGCAGCCGCGATCAGAAGATCAATGAGCAGTTCTTC. The chain has TRBV4-1 and TRBJ2-1; unclear D gene. The CDR3 loop spans 14 amino acids. CDR1 and CDR2 from the germline V gene are MGHRA and YSYEKL. Trimming left V 4 bases short and J 6 bases short, with 13 bases between.

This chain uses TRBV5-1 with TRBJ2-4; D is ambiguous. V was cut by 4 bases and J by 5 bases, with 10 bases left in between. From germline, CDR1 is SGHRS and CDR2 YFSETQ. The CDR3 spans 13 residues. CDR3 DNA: TGCGCCAGCAGCGAGACTCCCCAAAACATTCAGTACTTC. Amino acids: CASSETPQNIQYF.

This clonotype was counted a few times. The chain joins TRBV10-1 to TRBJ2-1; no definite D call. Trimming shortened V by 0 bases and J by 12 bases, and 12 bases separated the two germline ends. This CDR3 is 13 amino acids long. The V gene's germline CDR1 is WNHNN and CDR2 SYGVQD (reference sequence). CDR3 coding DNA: TGCGCCAGCAGTGAGTCAACCCACCCGGGGCAGTTCTTC. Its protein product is CASSESTHPGQFF.

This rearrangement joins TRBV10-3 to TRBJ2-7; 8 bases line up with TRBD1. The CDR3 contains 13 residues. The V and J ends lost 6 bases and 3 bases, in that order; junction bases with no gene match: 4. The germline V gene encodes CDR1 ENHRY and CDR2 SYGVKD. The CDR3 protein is CAISEGQGYEQYV. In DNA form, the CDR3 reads TGTGCCATCAGCGAAGGACAGGGCTACGAGCAGTACGTC.

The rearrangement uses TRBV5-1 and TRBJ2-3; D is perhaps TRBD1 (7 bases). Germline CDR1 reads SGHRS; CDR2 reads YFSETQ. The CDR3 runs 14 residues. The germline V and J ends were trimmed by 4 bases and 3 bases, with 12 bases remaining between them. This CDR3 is CASSPPGGTDTQYF. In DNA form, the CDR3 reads TGCGCCAGCAGCCCCCCAGGGGGGACAGATACGCAGTATTTT.

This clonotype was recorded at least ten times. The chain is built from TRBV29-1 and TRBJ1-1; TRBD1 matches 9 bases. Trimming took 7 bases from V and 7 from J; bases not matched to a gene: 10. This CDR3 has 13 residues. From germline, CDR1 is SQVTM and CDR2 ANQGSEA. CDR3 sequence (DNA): TGCAGCGGAAATTACGGGACAGGGCTTGAAGCTTTCTTT. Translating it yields CSGNYGTGLEAFF.

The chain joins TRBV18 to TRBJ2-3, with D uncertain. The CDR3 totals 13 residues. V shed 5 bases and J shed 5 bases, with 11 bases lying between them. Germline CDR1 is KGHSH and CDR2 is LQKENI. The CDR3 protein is CASSSSVGDTQYF. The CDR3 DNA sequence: TGTGCCAGCTCATCTTCGGTGGGAGATACGCAGTATTTT.